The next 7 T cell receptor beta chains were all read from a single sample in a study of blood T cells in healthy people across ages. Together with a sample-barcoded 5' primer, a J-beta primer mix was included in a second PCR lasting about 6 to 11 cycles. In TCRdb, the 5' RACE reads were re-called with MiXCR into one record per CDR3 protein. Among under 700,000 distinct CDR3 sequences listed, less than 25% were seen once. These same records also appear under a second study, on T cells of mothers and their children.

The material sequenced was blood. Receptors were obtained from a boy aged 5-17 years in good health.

CDR3: CASSGELTGSGYTF. The CDR3 DNA reads TGTGCCAGCAGTGGGGAACTAACAGGTTCAGGCTACACCTTC. The rearrangement uses TRBV6-1 and TRBJ1-2, with D maybe TRBD1 (5 bases). This CDR3 is built from 14 residues. Germline lookup yields CDR1 MNHNS and CDR2 SASEGT. V was cut by 4 bases and J by 8 bases, with 17 bases left in between.

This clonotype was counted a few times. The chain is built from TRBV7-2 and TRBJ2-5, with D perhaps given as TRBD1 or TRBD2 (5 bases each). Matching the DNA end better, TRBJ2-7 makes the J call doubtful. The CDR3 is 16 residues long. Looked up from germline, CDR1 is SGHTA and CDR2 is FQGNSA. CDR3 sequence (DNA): TGTGCCAGCAGCGCACCGGGACCACCTCTCCTCTACGAGCAGTACTTC. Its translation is CASSAPGPPLLYEQYF.

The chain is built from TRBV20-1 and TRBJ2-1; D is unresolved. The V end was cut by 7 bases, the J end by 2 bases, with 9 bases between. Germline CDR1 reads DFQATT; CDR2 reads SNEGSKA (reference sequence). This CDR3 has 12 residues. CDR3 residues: CSDLSPYNEQFF. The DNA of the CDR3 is TGCAGTGATTTAAGCCCCTACAATGAGCAGTTCTTC.

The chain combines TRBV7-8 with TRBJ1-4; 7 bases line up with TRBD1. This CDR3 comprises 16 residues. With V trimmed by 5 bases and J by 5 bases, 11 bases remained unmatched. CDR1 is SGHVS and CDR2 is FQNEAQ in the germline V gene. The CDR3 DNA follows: TGTGCCAGCAGCCATGGGTCCGGGACAGTAAATGAAAAACTGTTTTTT. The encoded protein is CASSHGSGTVNEKLFF.

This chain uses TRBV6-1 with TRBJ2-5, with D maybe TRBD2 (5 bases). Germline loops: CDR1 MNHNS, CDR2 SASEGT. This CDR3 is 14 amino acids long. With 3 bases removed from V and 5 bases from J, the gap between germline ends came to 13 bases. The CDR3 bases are TGTGCCAGCAGTGATGACGGGATCCGGGAGACCCAGTACTTC. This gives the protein CASSDDGIRETQYF.

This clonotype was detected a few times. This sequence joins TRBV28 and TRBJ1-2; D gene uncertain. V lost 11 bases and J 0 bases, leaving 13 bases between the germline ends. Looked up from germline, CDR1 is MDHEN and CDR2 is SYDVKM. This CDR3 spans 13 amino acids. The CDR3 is CAHSTGSNYGYTF. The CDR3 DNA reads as TGTGCCCACTCAACCGGATCTAACTATGGCTACACCTTC.

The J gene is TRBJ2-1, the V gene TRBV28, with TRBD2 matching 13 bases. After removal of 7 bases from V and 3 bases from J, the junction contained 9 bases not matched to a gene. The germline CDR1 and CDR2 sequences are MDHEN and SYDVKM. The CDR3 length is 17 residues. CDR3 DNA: TGTGCCAGCACCTCAGGACTAGCGGGAGATCTCTACAATGAGCAGTTCTTC. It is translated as CASTSGLAGDLYNEQFF.